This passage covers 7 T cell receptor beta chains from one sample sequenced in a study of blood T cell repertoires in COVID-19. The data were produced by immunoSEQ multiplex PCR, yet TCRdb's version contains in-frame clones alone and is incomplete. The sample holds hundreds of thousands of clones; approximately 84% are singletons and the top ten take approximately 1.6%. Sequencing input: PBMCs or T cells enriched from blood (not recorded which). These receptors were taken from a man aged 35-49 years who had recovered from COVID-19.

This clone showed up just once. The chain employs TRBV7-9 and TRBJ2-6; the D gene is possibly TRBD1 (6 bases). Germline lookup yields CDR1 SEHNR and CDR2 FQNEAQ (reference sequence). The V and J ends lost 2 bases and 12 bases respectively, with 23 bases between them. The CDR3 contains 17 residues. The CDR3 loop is CASSLLPGSPGVGVLTF. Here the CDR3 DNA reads TGTGCCAGCAGCTTACTTCCGGGGTCGCCAGGGGTTGGCGTCCTGACTTTC.

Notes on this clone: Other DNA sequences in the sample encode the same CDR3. The CDR3 nucleotides are TGCGCCAGCAGCTTGGGGGACAGCACCTACGAGCAGTACTTC. Protein product: CASSLGDSTYEQYF. V usage is TRBV5-1 and J usage is TRBJ2-7, with 7 bases aligning to TRBD1. Germline V CDR1 and CDR2: SGHRS, YFSETQ. With V trimmed by 0 bases and J by 2 bases, 2 bases remained unmatched. This CDR3 has 14 residues.

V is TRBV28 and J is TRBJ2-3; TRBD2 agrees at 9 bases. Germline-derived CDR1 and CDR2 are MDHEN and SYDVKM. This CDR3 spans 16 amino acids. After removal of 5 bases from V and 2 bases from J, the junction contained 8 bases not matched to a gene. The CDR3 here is CASSPQLAGATDTQYF. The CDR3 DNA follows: TGTGCCAGCAGTCCTCAACTAGCGGGCGCCACAGATACGCAGTATTTT.

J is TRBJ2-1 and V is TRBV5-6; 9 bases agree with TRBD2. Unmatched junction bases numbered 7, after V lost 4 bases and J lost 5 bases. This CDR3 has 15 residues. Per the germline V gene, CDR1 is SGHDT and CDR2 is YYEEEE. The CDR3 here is CASSTVAGVNNEQFF. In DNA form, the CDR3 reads TGTGCCAGCAGCACGGTAGCGGGAGTCAACAATGAGCAGTTCTTC.

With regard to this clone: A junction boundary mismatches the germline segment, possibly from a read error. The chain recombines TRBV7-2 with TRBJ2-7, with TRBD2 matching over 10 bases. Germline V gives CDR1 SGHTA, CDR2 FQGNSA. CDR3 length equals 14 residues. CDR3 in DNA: TGTGCCAGCAGCCTAGCGGGAGTATCCTACGAGCAGTACTTC. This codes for CASSLAGVSYEQYF.

CDR3 bases: TGCGCCAGCAGCATAACAGGGATCCAAGAGACCCAGTACTTC. It yields the protein CASSITGIQETQYF. The rearrangement links TRBV5-1 to TRBJ2-5, with a possible D match to TRBD1 (6 bases). The germline V gene has CDR1 SGHRS and CDR2 YFSETQ. This CDR3 has 14 residues. Trimming shortened V by 4 bases and J by 1 base, and 11 bases separated the two germline ends.

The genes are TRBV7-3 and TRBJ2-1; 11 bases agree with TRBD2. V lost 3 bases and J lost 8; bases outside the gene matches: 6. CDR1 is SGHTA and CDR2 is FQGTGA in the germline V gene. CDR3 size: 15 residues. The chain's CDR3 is CASSFSGGAADEQFF. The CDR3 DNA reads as TGTGCCAGCAGCTTTAGCGGGGGGGCCGCAGATGAGCAGTTCTTC.